These 29 T cell receptor beta chains share one sample of origin, sequenced in a study of post-analysis software for immune sequencing data. Presence of unique molecular identifiers characterized the TCR beta cDNA libraries. One entry per CDR3 protein results from TCRdb running MiXCR on the PCR reads. This table holds some 450,000 distinct CDR3 sequences, approximately 45% found once. Their antigens remain unidentified. Study conclusions and caveats: Patients used about 5 TRBV segments, including TRBV5-6, TRBV5-1 and TRBV20-1, more often than controls.

The sequenced sample was blood. The receptors derive from a girl aged 10 to 17 with multiple sclerosis.

The sample holds a few counts of this clonotype. This chain uses TRBV28 with TRBJ2-4; 7 bases match TRBD1. Germline assignment: CDR1 MDHEN and CDR2 SYDVKM. This CDR3 has 16 residues. The V and J ends lost 2 bases and 2 bases, in that order; junction bases with no gene match: 6. This CDR3 reads CASSLGGQATKNIQYF. Here the CDR3 DNA reads TGTGCCAGCAGTTTAGGCGGACAGGCTACCAAAAACATTCAGTACTTC.

This clonotype has just a few counts. The chain is built from TRBV15 and TRBJ2-1; 10 bases align to TRBD2. This CDR3 comprises 17 residues. The ends lost 0 bases at V and 6 bases at J; junction bases unmatched: 8. Germline V CDR1 and CDR2: LNHNV, YYDKDF (reference sequence). CDR3 in amino acids: CATSRDPDLAGVNEQFF. The CDR3 bases are TGTGCCACCAGCAGAGATCCTGATCTAGCGGGAGTCAATGAGCAGTTCTTC. Using reference TRBV15 and TRBJ2-1 for the parts outside the CDR3, the full variable domain is DAMVIQNPRYQVTQFGKPVTLSCSQTLNHNVMYWYQQKSSQAPKLLFHYYDKDFNNEADTPDNFQSRRPNTSFCFLDIRSPGLGDTAMYLCATSRDPDLAGVNEQFFGPGTRLTVL.

Only a few counts were recorded for this clonotype. This chain uses TRBV9 with TRBJ2-1, with D unresolved. V shed 0 bases and J shed 0 bases, with 4 bases lying between them. The CDR3 is 14 residues long. CDR1 SGDLS and CDR2 YYNGEE come from the germline V gene. CDR3 sequence: CASSVGSSYNEQFF. In DNA, the CDR3 is TGTGCCAGCAGCGTAGGGAGCTCCTACAATGAGCAGTTCTTC.

The rearrangement uses TRBV24-1 and TRBJ2-7; 10 positions match TRBD2. This CDR3 has 13 amino acids. J gave up 4 bases and V 5 bases, and 1 base lay outside the gene matches. Germline lookup yields CDR1 KGHDR and CDR2 SFDVKD. CDR3 amino acids: CATSAAGGYEQYF. The CDR3 DNA sequence: TGTGCCACCAGTGCAGCGGGAGGGTACGAGCAGTACTTC.

DNA of the CDR3: TGTGCCAGCAGCCCCCATATGGGACAGGGAAACACTGAAGCTTTCTTT. Its protein product is CASSPHMGQGNTEAFF. V is TRBV5-6 and J is TRBJ1-1; 9 bases are a match to TRBD1. Germline lookup yields CDR1 SGHDT and CDR2 YYEEEE. The CDR3 loop spans 16 amino acids. After removal of 4 bases from V and 2 bases from J, the junction contained 9 bases not matched to a gene.

The chain employs TRBV7-3 and TRBJ1-1, with D possibly being TRBD1 (6 bases). The germline V and J ends were trimmed by 5 bases and 0 bases, with 13 bases remaining between them. This CDR3 spans 15 amino acids. Germline CDR1 is SGHTA and CDR2 is FQGTGA. CDR3 sequence reads: CASSPGGGLNTEAFF. CDR3 nucleotides: TGTGCCAGCAGCCCCGGCGGGGGCCTGAACACTGAAGCTTTCTTT. The full variable domain, rest sourced from reference TRBV7-3 and TRBJ1-1, is GAGVSQTPSNKVTEKGKYVELRCDPISGHTALYWYRQSLGQGPEFLIYFQGTGAADDSGLPNDRFFAVRPEGSVSTLKIQRTERGDSAVYLCASSPGGGLNTEAFFGQGTRLTVV.

This clonotype was detected only a few times. V gene TRBV20-1 combines with J gene TRBJ2-1; D call uncertain. V lost 3 bases, J lost 0 bases, and 9 bases lay in between. The CDR3 is 14 amino acids. In germline, CDR1 is DFQATT, CDR2 SNEGSKA (reference sequence). The CDR3 reads CSASLRFSYNEQFF. CDR3 in DNA: TGCAGTGCTAGTTTGCGGTTCTCCTACAATGAGCAGTTCTTC.

The V and J genes are TRBV16 and TRBJ2-1; D might be TRBD2 (6 bases). Germline V lookup: CDR1 KGHSY, CDR2 FQNENV. CDR3 length: 14 residues. Trimming shortened V by 4 bases and J by 8 bases, and 15 bases separated the two germline ends. The CDR3 coding sequence is TGTGCCAGCAGCCTTAGAGCGGGCGGGGATGAGCAGTTCTTC. Amino acids: CASSLRAGGDEQFF.

This chain joins TRBV6-5 and TRBJ1-1; the match to TRBD1 covers 9 bases. V gave up 7 bases and J gave up 3 bases; unmatched junction bases: 3. The CDR3 spans 13 residues. CDR1 is MNHEY and CDR2 is SVGAGI in the germline V gene. CDR3 region: CASIRDRDTEAFF. CDR3 sequence (DNA): TGTGCCAGCATTCGGGACAGGGACACTGAAGCTTTCTTT.

The sample holds a few counts of this clonotype. V is TRBV25-1 and J is TRBJ2-1, with D maybe TRBD1 (6 bases). This CDR3 is 14 amino acids long. Trimming took off 2 bases at V and 6 bases at J, with 11 bases between the two ends. In germline, CDR1 is MGHDK, CDR2 SYGVNS. CDR3 coding DNA: TGTGCCAGCAGTGAAAAACAGGGTTTCAATGAGCAGTTCTTC. It yields the protein CASSEKQGFNEQFF. The full variable domain, rest sourced from reference TRBV25-1 and TRBJ2-1, is EADIYQTPRYLVIGTGKKITLECSQTMGHDKMYWYQQDPGMELHLIHYSYGVNSTEKGDLSSESTVSRIRTEHFPLTLESARPSHTSQYLCASSEKQGFNEQFFGPGTRLTVL.

The chain carries TRBV5-1 and TRBJ2-3; 9 nucleotides match TRBD1. CDR1 and CDR2 (germline): SGHRS, YFSETQ. Trimming removed 0 bases from V and 3 bases from J; junction bases left unmatched: 5. CDR3 size: 16 residues. This CDR3 reads CASSLVGQGRTDTQYF. Written as DNA, the CDR3 is TGCGCCAGCAGCTTGGTGGGACAGGGAAGGACAGATACGCAGTATTTT.

The chain links TRBV24-1 to TRBJ2-7; a possible D gene is TRBD2 (6 bases). Trimming shortened V by 5 bases and J by 2 bases, and 12 bases separated the two germline ends. Germline V gene sequence: CDR1 KGHDR, CDR2 SFDVKD. CDR3 size: 14 residues. In DNA, the CDR3 is TGTGCCACCAGTGCGGCTAGCGCCACCTACGAGCAGTACTTC. It is translated as CATSAASATYEQYF.

The sample holds a few counts of this clonotype. The rearrangement uses TRBV2 and TRBJ1-1; D not resolved. The CDR3 runs 11 residues. Germline V lookup: CDR1 SNHLY, CDR2 FYNNEI. V lost 9 bases and J 4 bases, leaving 9 bases between the germline ends. The CDR3 protein is CASLGGTEAFF. The CDR3 bases are TGTGCCAGTTTAGGAGGCACTGAAGCTTTCTTT.

The V and J genes are TRBV28 and TRBJ2-7; tentative D call: TRBD2 (7 bases). Trimming removed 7 bases from V and 3 bases from J, with 19 bases in between. This CDR3 is built from 15 residues. Germline loops: CDR1 MDHEN, CDR2 SYDVKM. CDR3 amino acids: CASNPSGGPDYEQYF. As DNA, the CDR3 is TGTGCCAGCAATCCTTCCGGGGGGCCCGACTACGAGCAGTACTTC.

This chain's CDR3 is CASAHLTSGSTYEQYF. The CDR3 nucleotides read TGTGCCAGCGCACACCTGACTAGCGGGTCGACCTACGAGCAGTACTTC. V and J are TRBV6-2 or TRBV6-3 and TRBJ2-7, with 10 bases matching TRBD2. The CDR3 has 16 amino acids. CDR1 and CDR2 (germline): MNHEY, SVGEGT. V shed 8 bases and J 2 bases; nucleotides not matched to a gene: 12.

V and J are TRBV6-5 and TRBJ1-2; D ambiguous. CDR1 is MNHEY, CDR2 SVGAGI, per germline. The CDR3 loop spans 15 amino acids. Trimming pared 0 bases from V and 8 bases from J, leaving 16 bases between. The CDR3: CASSYSDAEAKGYTF. The CDR3 bases are TGTGCCAGCAGTTACTCGGATGCGGAGGCTAAGGGCTACACCTTC.

V is TRBV9 and J is TRBJ2-1; 9 bases are shared with TRBD2. J gave up 6 bases and V 4 bases, and 8 bases lay outside the gene matches. The CDR3 loop spans 15 amino acids. Germline values: CDR1 SGDLS, CDR2 YYNGEE. The CDR3 here is CASSPPPREGNEQFF. In DNA form, the CDR3 reads TGTGCCAGCAGCCCGCCCCCGCGGGAGGGCAATGAGCAGTTCTTC. Filled out from reference TRBV9 and TRBJ2-1, the complete variable domain reads DSGVTQTPKHLITATGQRVTLRCSPRSGDLSVYWYQQSLDQGLQFLIQYYNGEERAKGNILERFSAQQFPDLHSELNLSSLELGDSALYFCASSPPPREGNEQFFGPGTRLTVL.

This clonotype was observed a handful of times. The CDR3 coding sequence is TGTGCCAGCAGCCAAGTTGCTAGCGGGATCGGAGAGACCCAGTACTTC. It yields the protein CASSQVASGIGETQYF. The genes are TRBV3-1 and TRBJ2-5; TRBD2 matches 9 bases. This CDR3 contains 16 residues. CDR1 LGHDT and CDR2 YNNKEL come from the germline V gene (reference sequence). Losses at the gene ends were 1 base for V and 4 bases for J; bases not matched to a gene: 7.

The chain employs TRBV5-1 and TRBJ2-1, with D maybe TRBD2 (7 bases). Germline values: CDR1 SGHRS, CDR2 YFSETQ. The V end lost 0 bases, the J end lost 7 bases, and 20 bases lay between the germline ends. The CDR3 sequence is 17 residues long. The CDR3 coding sequence is TGCGCCAGCAGCTTGGAGGGGGGAGGGCCACTTGGAAATGAGCAGTTCTTC. Translation gives CASSLEGGGPLGNEQFF. The whole variable domain, filled in from reference TRBV5-1 and TRBJ2-1, reads KAGVTQTPRYLIKTRGQQVTLSCSPISGHRSVSWYQQTPGQGLQFLFEYFSETQRNKGNFPGRFSGRQFSNSRSEMNVSTLELGDSALYLCASSLEGGGPLGNEQFFGPGTRLTVL.

In this sample, this clonotype turned up once. V gene TRBV6-2 or TRBV6-3 combines with J gene TRBJ1-1; D ambiguous. CDR1 is MNHEY and CDR2 is SVGEGT in the germline V gene. V dropped 6 bases and J dropped 2 bases, with 25 bases sitting between them. This CDR3 is 18 amino acids long. The CDR3 nucleotides are TGTGCCAGCAGCCCGTTTGGTGTTTTTGAGGACCCCAACACTGAAGCTTTCTTT. Amino acid sequence: CASSPFGVFEDPNTEAFF.

The CDR3 region is CASSLFASPQETQYF. The CDR3 DNA follows: TGTGCCAGCAGCTTATTTGCGAGTCCCCAAGAGACCCAGTACTTC. The chain recombines TRBV7-8 with TRBJ2-5, with D unclear. CDR3 length: 15 residues. Looked up from germline, CDR1 is SGHVS and CDR2 is FQNEAQ. V gave up 2 bases and J gave up 1 base, with 11 bases separating them.

This chain joins TRBV6-5 and TRBJ2-2; D uncertain. Per the germline V gene, CDR1 is MNHEY and CDR2 is SVGAGI. This CDR3 is 13 amino acids long. The germline V and J ends were trimmed by 1 base and 2 bases, with 2 bases remaining between them. The CDR3 DNA reads as TGTGCCAGCAGTTACTATAACACCGGGGAGCTGTTTTTT. Residues: CASSYYNTGELFF.

The chain couples TRBV20-1 to TRBJ1-5; the D is unclear. Between the trimmed V and J ends, which lost 2 bases and 2 bases, there was a span of 4 bases. This CDR3 region has 12 residues. Germline CDR1 DFQATT, CDR2 SNEGSKA (reference sequence). The CDR3 nucleotides are TGCAGTGCTAGATTTGGCAATCAGCCCCAGCATTTT. Translated, it gives CSARFGNQPQHF.

This clonotype was recorded only once. CDR3 coding DNA: TGTGCCAGCAGCGACGAGGACAGGGGCTCAAACTATGGCTACACCTTC. Its protein product is CASSDEDRGSNYGYTF. The chain carries TRBV2 and TRBJ1-2; TRBD1 aligns across 9 bases. V was pared by 6 bases and J by 2 bases, with 10 bases of the junction left unmatched. Germline lookup yields CDR1 SNHLY and CDR2 FYNNEI. CDR3 length equals 16 residues.

This chain uses TRBV28 with TRBJ1-2, with D possibly being TRBD1 (5 bases). This CDR3 is built from 12 residues. Deletions cut 8 bases from V and 7 bases from J, with 14 bases between. Germline-derived CDR1 and CDR2 are MDHEN and SYDVKM. In DNA, the CDR3 is TGTGCCAGCGGGTCCTCAAGGGGTGGCTACACCTTC. Translating it yields CASGSSRGGYTF.

This clonotype has a handful of counts. The V call is TRBV12-3 or TRBV12-4, the J call TRBJ1-5, with no clear D. The CDR3 spans 14 residues. The germline V and J ends were trimmed by 0 bases and 3 bases, with 6 bases remaining between them. DNA for the CDR3: TGTGCCAGCAGTTTAGCAGGGAACAATCAGCCCCAGCATTTT. The encoded protein is CASSLAGNNQPQHF.

This clonotype was observed a few times. This rearrangement joins TRBV27 to TRBJ2-1; D ambiguous. The length of the CDR3 is 16 residues. Germline CDR1 is MNHEY and CDR2 is SMNVEV (reference sequence). Trimming removed 0 bases from V and 4 bases from J, with 13 bases in between. This chain's CDR3 is CASSLSPSRTYNEQFF. CDR3 DNA: TGTGCCAGCAGTTTATCTCCCAGCAGAACTTACAATGAGCAGTTCTTC.

The chain has TRBV10-3 and TRBJ2-1; 11 nucleotides line up with TRBD1. This CDR3 contains 18 residues. Germline V lookup: CDR1 ENHRY, CDR2 SYGVKD. V lost 11 bases, J lost 0 bases, and 15 bases stayed unmatched. In DNA, the CDR3 is TGTGCCTCCAGAGGTCGGGACAGGGGGGCTTTCTCCTACAATGAGCAGTTCTTC. Protein: CASRGRDRGAFSYNEQFF.

The chain joins TRBV2 to TRBJ2-1; the D call may be TRBD1 or TRBD2 (5 bases each). The CDR3 spans 17 residues. The V gene lost 4 bases and the J gene lost 3 bases, with 19 bases spanning the gap. CDR1 and CDR2 from the germline V gene are SNHLY and FYNNEI. CDR3 bases: TGTGCCAGCAGTGGACAGATGGGAGATCTTTTCTACAATGAGCAGTTCTTC. Its translation: CASSGQMGDLFYNEQFF. Supplemented by reference TRBV2 and TRBJ2-1, the full variable domain reads EPEVTQTPSHQVTQMGQEVILRCVPISNHLYFYWYRQILGQKVEFLVSFYNNEISEKSEIFDDQFSVERPDGSNFTLKIRSTKLEDSAMYFCASSGQMGDLFYNEQFFGPGTRLTVL.